This TCR beta chain originates from a study of T-cell memory formation after mild COVID-19. Study at large: Most TCR clusters belonged to a single donor.

The germline gives CDR1 MNHEY, CDR2 SVGEGT. The junction had 6 bases not matched to a gene; V was cut back by 7 bases and J by 0 bases. The CDR3 is 15 residues long. General study points: What remained unconfirmed was the SARS-CoV-2 specificity of second-wave clones peaking on day 37. Pre-infection memory already had some responding clones, implying cross-reactive memory joined.

TCRdb called the 5' RACE reads again in MiXCR, with one record for every CDR3 protein. The sample holds 150,000 or so distinct CDR3 sequences, 11% seen once. This clonotype has a handful of counts. Its target is unknown. The sample consisted of PBMCs or a T cell subset sorted from them (not recorded which). The clonotype was recovered from a man between 18 and 29 years old who had mild COVID-19 (a few samples of this study predate the infection). Cell type and time point are not known. The chain employs TRBV6-2 or TRBV6-3 and TRBJ1-5, with TRBD1 matching over 7 bases. CDR3 protein: CASNKQGPSNQPQHF. Here the CDR3 DNA reads TGTGCCAGCAATAAACAGGGGCCTAGCAATCAGCCCCAGCATTTT.